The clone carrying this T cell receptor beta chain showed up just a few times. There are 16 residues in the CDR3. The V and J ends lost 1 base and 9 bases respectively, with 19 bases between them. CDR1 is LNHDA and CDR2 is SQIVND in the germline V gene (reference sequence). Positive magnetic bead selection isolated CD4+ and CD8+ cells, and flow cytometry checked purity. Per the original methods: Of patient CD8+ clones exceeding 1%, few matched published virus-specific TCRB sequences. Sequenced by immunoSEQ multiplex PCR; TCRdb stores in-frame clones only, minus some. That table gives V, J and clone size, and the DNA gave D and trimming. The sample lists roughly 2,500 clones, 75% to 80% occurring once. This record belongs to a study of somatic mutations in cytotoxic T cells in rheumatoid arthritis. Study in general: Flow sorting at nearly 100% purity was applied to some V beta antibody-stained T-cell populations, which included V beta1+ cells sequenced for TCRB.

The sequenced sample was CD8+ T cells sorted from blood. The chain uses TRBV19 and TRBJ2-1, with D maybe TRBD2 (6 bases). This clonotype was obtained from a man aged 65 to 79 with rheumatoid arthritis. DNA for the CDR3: TGTGCCAGTAGTATAGGGGGGGATTGGAGTAGTGCTGAGCAGTTCTTC. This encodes CASSIGGDWSSAEQFF.